The present T cell receptor beta chain was sequenced within a study of control samples from healthy donors and cancer patients. TCRdb keeps only in-frame clones here, not all; method: immunoSEQ multiplex PCR. The sample has roughly 130,000 clones; about 88% are singletons. The CDR3 totals 18 residues. Germline CDR1 reads LNHNV; CDR2 reads YYDKDF (reference sequence). J was trimmed by 0 bases and V by 0 bases; bases with no gene match: 8. The receptor comes from a man aged 45-65 years in good health. The rearrangement uses TRBV15 and TRBJ2-5; TRBD2 matches 9 bases. The sample consisted of blood. The CDR3 bases are TGTGCCACCAGCAGAGACCCTTTAGCGGGGGCGTACCAAGAGACCCAGTACTTC. Protein product: CATSRDPLAGAYQETQYF.